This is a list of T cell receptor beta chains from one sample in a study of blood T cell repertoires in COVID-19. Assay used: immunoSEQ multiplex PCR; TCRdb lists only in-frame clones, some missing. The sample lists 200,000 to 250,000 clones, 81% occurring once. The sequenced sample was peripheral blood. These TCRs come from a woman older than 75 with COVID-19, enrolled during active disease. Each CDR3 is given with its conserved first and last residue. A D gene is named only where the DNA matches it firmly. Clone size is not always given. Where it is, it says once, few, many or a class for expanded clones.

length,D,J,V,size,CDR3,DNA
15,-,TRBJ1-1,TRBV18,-,CASSPLSGGATEAFF,TGTGCCAGCTCACCATTGTCCGGAGGGGCGACTGAAGCTTTCTTT
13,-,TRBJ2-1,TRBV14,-,CASSPNYYNEQFF,TGTGCCAGCAGCCCTAACTACTACAATGAGCAGTTCTTC
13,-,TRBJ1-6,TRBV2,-,CASHREKNSPLHF,TGTGCCAGCCACAGGGAGAAGAATTCACCCCTCCACTTT
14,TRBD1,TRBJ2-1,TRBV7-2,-,CASSLGDRANEQFF,TGTGCCAGCAGCTTAGGTGACAGGGCCAATGAGCAGTTCTTC
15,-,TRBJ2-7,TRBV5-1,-,CASSRGGQGGNEQYF,TGCGCCAGCAGCCGGGGGGGACAGGGTGGCAACGAGCAGTACTTC
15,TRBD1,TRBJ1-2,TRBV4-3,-,CASSQEAGGGYGYTF,TGCGCCAGCAGCCAAGAAGCAGGGGGCGGCTATGGCTACACCTTC
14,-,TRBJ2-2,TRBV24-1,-,CATSDTGSGGELFF,TGTGCCACCAGTGATACAGGGTCTGGCGGGGAGCTGTTTTTT
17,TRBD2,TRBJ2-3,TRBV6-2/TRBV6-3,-,CASSLPGLAGGGDTQYF,TGTGCCAGCAGTCTCCCGGGACTAGCGGGGGGAGGAGATACGCAGTATTTT
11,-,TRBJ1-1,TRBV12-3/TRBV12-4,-,CASSFGSKSFF,TGTGCCAGCAGTTTTGGCAGTAAGTCTTTCTTT
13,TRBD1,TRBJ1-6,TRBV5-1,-,CASSLGQGSPLHF,TGCGCCAGCAGCTTGGGACAGGGGTCACCCCTCCACTTT
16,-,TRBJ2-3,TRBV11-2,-,CASSLVGGGFSDTQYF,TGTGCCAGCAGCTTAGTCGGCGGCGGGTTTTCAGATACGCAGTATTTT
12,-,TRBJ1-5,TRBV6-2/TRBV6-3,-,CASSISRGPQHF,TGTGCCAGCAGTATTAGCAGGGGGCCCCAGCATTTT
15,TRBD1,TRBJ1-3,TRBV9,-,CASSARTGVGNTIYF,TGTGCCAGCAGCGCCCGGACAGGGGTAGGAAACACCATATATTTT
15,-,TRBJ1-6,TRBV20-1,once,CSASRGAGEYSPLHF,TGCAGTGCTAGTAGGGGCGCGGGGGAATATTCACCCCTCCACTTT
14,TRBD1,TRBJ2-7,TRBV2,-,CASSPGQGSYEQYF,TGTGCCAGCAGCCCCGGACAGGGTTCCTACGAGCAGTACTTC
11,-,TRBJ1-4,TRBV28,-,CASRSNEKLFF,TGTGCCAGCAGGTCAAATGAAAAACTGTTTTTT
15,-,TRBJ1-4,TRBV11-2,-,CASSFSQGHVEKLFF,TGTGCCAGCAGCTTTAGTCAGGGACATGTGGAAAAACTGTTTTTT
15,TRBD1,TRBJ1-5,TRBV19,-,CASTSTGTINQPQHF,TGTGCCAGTACCTCGACAGGGACCATCAATCAGCCCCAGCATTTT
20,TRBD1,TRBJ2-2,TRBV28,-,CASSYMLQGQLSLNTGELFF,TGTGCCAGCAGCTATATGCTCCAGGGACAGCTATCCTTGAACACCGGGGAGCTGTTTTTT
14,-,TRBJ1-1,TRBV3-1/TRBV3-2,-,CASSQFSGGTEAFF,TGTGCCAGCAGCCAATTCTCGGGAGGGACTGAAGCTTTCTTT
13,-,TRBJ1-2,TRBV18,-,CASSPRSNYGYTF,TGTGCCAGCTCACCCCGGTCTAACTATGGCTACACCTTC
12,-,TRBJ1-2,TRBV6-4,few,CASSAQGYGYTF,TGTGCCAGCAGTGCCCAGGGCTATGGCTACACCTTC
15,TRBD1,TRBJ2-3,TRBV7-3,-,CASSVGTAVFDTQYF,TGTGCCAGCAGCGTCGGGACAGCTGTTTTCGATACGCAGTATTTT
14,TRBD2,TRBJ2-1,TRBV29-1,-,CSVGSGSSYNEQFF,TGCAGCGTTGGTAGCGGGAGTTCTTACAATGAGCAGTTCTTC
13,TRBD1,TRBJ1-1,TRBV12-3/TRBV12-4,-,CASRRTGRNEAFF,TGTGCCAGCAGGCGGACAGGGAGAAATGAAGCTTTCTTT
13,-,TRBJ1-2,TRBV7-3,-,CASSPDGNYGYTF,TGTGCCAGCAGCCCCGACGGGAACTATGGCTACACCTTC
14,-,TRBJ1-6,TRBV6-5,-,CASSNTGNGSPLHF,TGTGCCAGCAGCAATACAGGGAACGGCTCACCCCTCCACTTT
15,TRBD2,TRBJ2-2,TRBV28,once,CASSLLAGGTGELFF,TGTGCCAGCAGTTTACTAGCGGGAGGCACCGGGGAGCTGTTTTTT
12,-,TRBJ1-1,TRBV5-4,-,CASSVPGTEAFF,TGTGCCAGCAGCGTCCCGGGAACTGAAGCTTTCTTT
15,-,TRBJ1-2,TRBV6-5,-,CASSYSEGTNYGYTF,TGTGCCAGCAGTTACTCTGAGGGAACCAACTATGGCTACACCTTC
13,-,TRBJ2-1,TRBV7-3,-,CASSRQAHNEQFF,TGTGCCAGCTCTCGCCAGGCACACAATGAGCAGTTCTTC
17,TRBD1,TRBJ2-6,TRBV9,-,CASSPRQGAGGANVLTF,TGTGCCAGCAGCCCCCGACAGGGGGCGGGAGGGGCCAACGTCCTGACTTTC
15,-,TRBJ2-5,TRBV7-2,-,CASSNRQAGAGAQYF,TGTGCCAGCAGCAATCGACAGGCGGGCGCTGGGGCCCAGTACTTC
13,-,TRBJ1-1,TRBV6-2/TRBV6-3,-,CASSYGTYAEAFF,TGTGCCAGCAGTTACGGGACTTACGCTGAAGCTTTCTTT
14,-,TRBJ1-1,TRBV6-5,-,CASSTREGWTEAFF,TGTGCCAGCTCGACAAGGGAGGGTTGGACTGAAGCTTTCTTT
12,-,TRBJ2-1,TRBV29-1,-,CSVEMVSNEQFF,TGCAGCGTCGAAATGGTTAGCAATGAGCAGTTCTTC